This T cell receptor (beta chain) was sequenced in a study of regulatory T cells in long-lasting Graves disease. Notes on the study in general: Persistent disease preferred TRBV28, TRBJ1-2 and TRBJ2-5; new disease, TRBV20-1 and TRBJ2-1.

Documented time point: newly diagnosed GD, antithyroid drugs for less than 3 months. There was RNA extracted from PBMCs, and the TCR library was made from it. The authors drew patients from an endocrinology department in Xi'an, China. Points on this clonotype: Its antigen is unidentified.

The CDR3 sequence is 14 residues long. V lost 4 bases and J lost 7, with 14 bases in between. In germline, CDR1 is SGHKS, CDR2 YYEKEE (reference sequence). Construction of the TCR beta libraries employed iRepertoire HTBI primers in conjunction with Arm-PCR of CDR3 regions. TCRdb re-analysed the multiplex PCR reads in MiXCR, keeping a single row per CDR3 protein. This repertoire shows over 200,000 distinct CDR3 sequences, 15% to 20% found once; its top ten account for approximately 14%. The sample also formed part of further work on T cells in Graves' hyperthyroidism and ophthalmopathy. That source reports: Primed by the HTBI set, a first-round RT-PCR was run on the TCR CDR3.

This chain uses TRBV5-5 with TRBJ2-2; D remains ambiguous. This TCR derives from a woman under 40 with Graves disease. Sequenced material: peripheral blood mononuclear cells (PBMCs), taken at new diagnosis, from a patient treated with antithyroid drugs. CDR3 coding DNA: TGTGCCAGCAGCCCCACTTTGGAGCGCGGGGAGCTGTTTTTT. Encoded protein: CASSPTLERGELFF.